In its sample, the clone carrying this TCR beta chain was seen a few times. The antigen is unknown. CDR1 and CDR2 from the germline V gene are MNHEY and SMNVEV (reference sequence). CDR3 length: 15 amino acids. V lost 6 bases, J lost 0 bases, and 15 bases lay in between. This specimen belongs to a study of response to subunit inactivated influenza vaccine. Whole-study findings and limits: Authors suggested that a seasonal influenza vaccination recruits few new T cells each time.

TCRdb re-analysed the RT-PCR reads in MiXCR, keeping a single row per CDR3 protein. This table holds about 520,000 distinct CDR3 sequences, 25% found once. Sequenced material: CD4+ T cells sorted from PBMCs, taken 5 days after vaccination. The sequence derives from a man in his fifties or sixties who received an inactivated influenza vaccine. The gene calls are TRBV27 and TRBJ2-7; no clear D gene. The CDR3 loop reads CASRTPSGPSYEQYF. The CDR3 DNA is TGTGCCAGCAGAACCCCTTCGGGCCCCTCCTACGAGCAGTACTTC.